The present T cell receptor beta chain was sequenced within a study of monozygotic twins with inflammatory bowel disease. Reanalyzing the 5' RACE reads, TCRdb keeps one entry per CDR3 protein, without DNA. The sample includes more than 350,000 distinct CDR3 sequences. The CDR3 totals 14 residues. CDR1 is MNHNY, CDR2 SVGAGI, per germline (reference sequence). The rearrangement links TRBV6-6 to TRBJ2-7; the D call of TRBD1 rests on TCRdb alone, since no DNA is present to check it. The specimen was blood. This TCR was sampled from a human donor with ulcerative colitis or Crohn's disease, or a healthy co-twin of an affected twin (not recorded which). The CDR3 spells CASTETGHTYEQYF.